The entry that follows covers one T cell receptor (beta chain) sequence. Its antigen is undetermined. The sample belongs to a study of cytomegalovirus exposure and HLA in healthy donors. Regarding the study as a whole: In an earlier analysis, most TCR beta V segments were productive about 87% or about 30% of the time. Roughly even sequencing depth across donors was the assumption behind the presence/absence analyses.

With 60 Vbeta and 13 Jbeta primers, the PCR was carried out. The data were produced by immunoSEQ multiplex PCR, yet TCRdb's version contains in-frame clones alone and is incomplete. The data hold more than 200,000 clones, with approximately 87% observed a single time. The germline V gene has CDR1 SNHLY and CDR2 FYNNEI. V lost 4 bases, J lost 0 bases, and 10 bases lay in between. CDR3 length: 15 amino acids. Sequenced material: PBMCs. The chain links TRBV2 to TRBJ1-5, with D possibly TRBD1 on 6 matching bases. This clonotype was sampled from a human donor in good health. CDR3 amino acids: CASSAGQPSNQPQHF. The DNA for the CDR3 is TGTGCCAGCAGTGCCGGACAGCCTAGCAATCAGCCCCAGCATTTT.